Each of the 5 T cell receptor beta chains below was sequenced from the same sample in a study of blood T cell repertoires in COVID-19. Generated by immunoSEQ multiplex PCR, the TCRdb table keeps only in-frame clones and is missing some. The data show 200,000 to 250,000 clones, nearly 90% seen once. The sequencing input was peripheral blood. Source of these receptors: a woman aged 18-29 years who had recovered from COVID-19.

The V and J genes are TRBV6-6 and TRBJ2-1; no reliable D call. CDR1 is MNHNY and CDR2 is SVGAGI in the germline V gene (reference sequence). The CDR3 sequence is 13 residues long. Trimming took 4 bases from V and 7 from J, leaving 11 bases between them. The CDR3 bases are TGTGCCAGCAGTTCCGATTTAGCAAATGAGCAGTTCTTC. Translating it yields CASSSDLANEQFF.

The V call is TRBV4-1, the J call TRBJ1-1, with a possible D match to TRBD1 (5 bases). The V end was cut by 0 bases, the J end by 8 bases, with 10 bases between. Germline CDR1 is MGHRA and CDR2 is YSYEKL. The CDR3 extends over 13 amino acids. The CDR3 loop is CASSQDQGWEAFF. For the CDR3, the DNA is TGCGCCAGCAGCCAAGACCAGGGTTGGGAAGCTTTCTTT.

V gene TRBV2 combines with J gene TRBJ2-7, with 7 bases identical to TRBD2. CDR1 and CDR2 (germline): SNHLY, FYNNEI. The length of the CDR3 is 16 residues. V trimming: 7 bases; J trimming: 1 base; junction bases outside the gene matches: 13. The CDR3 bases are TGTGCCAGCACCCATCTTGAGGGAGGGGTTTCCTACGAGCAGTACTTC. Amino acids: CASTHLEGGVSYEQYF.

The chain employs TRBV2 and TRBJ1-6; 7 bases match TRBD1. The CDR3 length is 16 residues. The trim removed 7 bases at V and 4 bases at J, leaving 10 bases unmatched. Germline lookup yields CDR1 SNHLY and CDR2 FYNNEI. Written as DNA, the CDR3 is TGTGCCAGCAAGTTCAGGGGGGCCACTTATAATTCACCCCTCCACTTT. Amino acid sequence: CASKFRGATYNSPLHF.

The chain links TRBV19 to TRBJ2-1, with D perhaps matching TRBD1 (6 bases). The germline gives CDR1 LNHDA, CDR2 SQIVND (reference sequence). There are 19 residues in the CDR3. V was cut by 4 bases and J by 0 bases, with 22 bases left in between. The chain's CDR3 is CASSSTLLVGQNSYNEQFF. The CDR3 DNA sequence: TGTGCCAGTAGTAGCACTTTATTAGTTGGACAGAACTCCTACAATGAGCAGTTCTTC.